These 28 T cell receptor beta chains originate from one sample sequenced in a study of blood T cell repertoires in COVID-19. Some clones are missing from TCRdb's copy, which holds only in-frame ones; the method was immunoSEQ multiplex PCR. This table has roughly 91,000 clones, 82% appearing once. Source material: peripheral blood. These receptor sequences come from a woman older than 75 with acute or convalescent COVID-19.

The rearrangement links TRBV28 to TRBJ2-3, with 12 bases matching TRBD2. The V and J ends lost 8 bases and 2 bases, in that order; junction bases with no gene match: 2. The CDR3 is 14 amino acids. The germline CDR1 and CDR2 sequences are MDHEN and SYDVKM. In nucleotides, the CDR3 is TGTGCCAGCGGGACTAGCGGGTACACAGATACGCAGTATTTT. Its protein is CASGTSGYTDTQYF.

The CDR3, as DNA: TGTGCCAGCAGCACCCGCGCTTTGGCAGGGCGGCTCGGTGGGACTGAAGCTTTCTTT. Amino acid sequence: CASSTRALAGRLGGTEAFF. The chain uses TRBV7-8 and TRBJ1-1, with D possibly being TRBD1 (5 bases). In germline, CDR1 is SGHVS, CDR2 FQNEAQ. The V end lost 5 bases, the J end lost 5 bases, and 30 bases lay between the germline ends. The length of the CDR3 is 19 residues. Complete variable domain (other parts from reference TRBV7-8 and TRBJ1-1): GAGVSQSPRYKVAKRGQDVALRCDPISGHVSLFWYQQALGQGPEFLTYFQNEAQLDKSGLPSDRFFAERPEGSVSTLKIQRTQQEDSAVYLCASSTRALAGRLGGTEAFFGQGTRLTVV.

The chain links TRBV2 to TRBJ1-1, with TRBD1 as a possible D gene (6 bases). In germline, CDR1 is SNHLY, CDR2 FYNNEI. V was clipped by 6 bases and J by 4 bases, with 9 bases between them. The CDR3 totals 12 residues. The CDR3 sequence: CASRAGVTEAFF. The CDR3 nucleotides are TGTGCCAGCAGAGCAGGGGTCACTGAAGCTTTCTTT.

The chain joins TRBV28 to TRBJ2-2; 9 bases are a match to TRBD1. After removal of 4 bases from V and 7 bases from J, the junction contained 4 bases not matched to a gene. CDR3 size: 14 residues. Germline CDR1 is MDHEN and CDR2 is SYDVKM. CDR3 nucleotide sequence: TGTGCCAGCAGTTCCGGGACAGGGCTCGGGGAGCTGTTTTTT. Translation gives CASSSGTGLGELFF.

The chain has TRBV9 and TRBJ2-3; 13 bases align to TRBD2. Germline assignment: CDR1 SGDLS and CDR2 YYNGEE. The CDR3 is 19 residues long. The V segment lost 0 bases and the J segment 3 bases; nucleotides outside the gene matches: 10. CDR3 in DNA: TGTGCCAGCAGCGTAGGAGGGACTAGCGGGACCTTCATGACAGATACGCAGTATTTT. It encodes CASSVGGTSGTFMTDTQYF.

The chain is built from TRBV29-1 and TRBJ1-5; no firm D call. Trimming removed 7 bases from V and 2 bases from J, with 18 bases in between. This CDR3 has 15 residues. CDR1 SQVTM and CDR2 ANQGSEA come from the germline V gene. The CDR3 loop is CSAPTYDTRNQPQHF. CDR3 in DNA: TGCAGCGCTCCCACTTATGACACACGCAATCAGCCCCAGCATTTT.

V is TRBV5-1 and J is TRBJ2-3; 10 nucleotides align to TRBD2. CDR1 SGHRS and CDR2 YFSETQ come from the germline V gene. The CDR3 spans 16 residues. Trimming cost V 4 bases and J 0 bases; bases outside gene matches: 5. CDR3 protein: CASSDGLAASTDTQYF. The CDR3 DNA reads TGCGCCAGCAGCGACGGACTAGCGGCAAGCACAGATACGCAGTATTTT.

The chain uses TRBV4-1 and TRBJ1-6; D might be TRBD1 (6 bases). Germline V CDR1 and CDR2: MGHRA, YSYEKL. The CDR3 consists of 15 residues. Deletions cut 0 bases from V and 10 bases from J, with 13 bases between. Here the CDR3 DNA reads TGCGCCAGCAGCCAAGATACGGACAGAAGCTCACCCCTCCACTTT. Protein sequence: CASSQDTDRSSPLHF.

The chain couples TRBV5-6 to TRBJ2-7, with D possibly being TRBD1 (6 bases). The CDR3 is made up of 14 amino acids. The V gene's germline CDR1 is SGHDT and CDR2 YYEEEE. Trimming took 2 bases from V and 2 from J, leaving 11 bases between them. The CDR3: CASSLLGTTYEQYF. In DNA form, the CDR3 reads TGTGCCAGCAGCTTACTTGGGACAACCTACGAGCAGTACTTC.

The chain couples TRBV6-1 to TRBJ2-7; 7 nucleotides agree with TRBD2. The germline CDR1 and CDR2 sequences are MNHNS and SASEGT. This CDR3 comprises 14 residues. V lost 3 bases and J lost 5; bases outside the gene matches: 7. The CDR3, as DNA: TGTGCCAGCAGTGAGAGAGGACTAGGGGACGAGCAGTACTTC. Translation: CASSERGLGDEQYF.

This chain uses TRBV28 with TRBJ2-1; possible D gene TRBD2, 5 bases. The CDR3 totals 14 residues. Looked up from germline, CDR1 is MDHEN and CDR2 is SYDVKM. Trimming took 8 bases from V and 4 from J, leaving 15 bases between them. The CDR3 loop reads CASVRGPGYNEQFF. Written as DNA, the CDR3 is TGTGCCAGCGTACGAGGGCCAGGATACAATGAGCAGTTCTTC.

The chain recombines TRBV10-1 with TRBJ2-3; 8 nucleotides align to TRBD2. Germline lookup yields CDR1 WNHNN and CDR2 SYGVQD (reference sequence). This CDR3 has 16 amino acids. Trimming took 8 bases from V and 4 from J; bases not matched to a gene: 14. CDR3 sequence reads: CASGPGGREKADTQYF. The CDR3 coding sequence is TGCGCCAGCGGACCGGGGGGGCGGGAGAAGGCAGATACGCAGTATTTT.

The gene calls are TRBV6-5 and TRBJ2-1; tentatively, D is TRBD2 (5 bases). This CDR3 region has 14 residues. CDR1 MNHEY and CDR2 SVGAGI come from the germline V gene. Trimming shortened V by 10 bases and J by 9 bases, and 22 bases separated the two germline ends. CDR3 nucleotides: TGTGCCACCCTAGTCAGTGGGAGTGCGGGTGAGCAGTTCTTC. Translation: CATLVSGSAGEQFF.

This chain joins TRBV20-1 and TRBJ2-4; no firm D call. CDR1 and CDR2 from the germline V gene are DFQATT and SNEGSKA (reference sequence). The V end was cut by 3 bases, the J end by 12 bases, with 12 bases between. The CDR3 loop spans 11 amino acids. The CDR3 DNA sequence: TGCAGTGCTAGTGAGCCCCCAGATCAGTACTTC. It encodes CSASEPPDQYF.

This clone was counted a single time. For the CDR3, the DNA is TGTGCCATCTCCGGGACAGGCATTCCCGGGGAGCTGTTTTTT. Its protein is CAISGTGIPGELFF. The rearrangement links TRBV6-5 to TRBJ2-2, with 8 positions matching TRBD1. The CDR3 is 14 residues long. Trimming cost V 10 bases and J 6 bases; bases outside gene matches: 10. From germline, CDR1 is MNHEY and CDR2 SVGAGI.

The genes are TRBV28 and TRBJ1-5, with 8 bases identical to TRBD1. Germline values: CDR1 MDHEN, CDR2 SYDVKM. J lost 6 bases, V lost 5 bases, and 15 bases had no gene match. The CDR3 has 17 residues. The CDR3 nucleotides are TGTGCCAGCAGTCAAACCAGACAGGGGTTGGTCGGTCAGCCCCAGCATTTT. Amino acid sequence: CASSQTRQGLVGQPQHF.

V is TRBV18 and J is TRBJ1-6; 11 positions match TRBD1. The CDR3 runs to 14 residues. V was pared by 4 bases and J by 10 bases, with 3 bases of the junction left unmatched. CDR1 KGHSH and CDR2 LQKENI come from the germline V gene. CDR3 DNA: TGTGCCAGCTCACAGGGACAGGGGGGATCACCCCTCCACTTT. This translates into CASSQGQGGSPLHF. The full variable domain, rest sourced from reference TRBV18 and TRBJ1-6, is NAGVMQNPRHLVRRRGQEARLRCSPMKGHSHVYWYRQLPEEGLKFMVYLQKENIIDESGMPKERFSAEFPKEGPSILRIQQVVRGDSAAYFCASSQGQGGSPLHFGNGTRLTVT.

V gene TRBV5-1 combines with J gene TRBJ2-7, with 10 bases fitting TRBD1. Germline V lookup: CDR1 SGHRS, CDR2 YFSETQ. This CDR3 spans 15 amino acids. Trimming cost V 0 bases and J 5 bases; bases outside gene matches: 5. CDR3 nucleotide sequence: TGCGCCAGCAGCTTGGAGGGACAGGGGTCCCACGAGCAGTACTTC. Encoded protein: CASSLEGQGSHEQYF.

This chain uses TRBV7-2 with TRBJ2-3; 12 bases match TRBD1. J was trimmed by 5 bases and V by 3 bases; bases with no gene match: 6. Per the germline V gene, CDR1 is SGHTA and CDR2 is FQGNSA. The CDR3 has 16 residues. The CDR3 DNA reads as TGTGCCAGCAGCTTCGCGGGACAGGGGGCGAGAGATACGCAGTATTTT. It is translated as CASSFAGQGARDTQYF.

This rearrangement joins TRBV4-1 to TRBJ1-6; D remains ambiguous. In germline, CDR1 is MGHRA, CDR2 YSYEKL. V lost 1 base to trimming and J lost 11 bases, with 15 bases between them. This CDR3 is built from 15 residues. The CDR3 here is CASSQGIQDTPPLHF. Here the CDR3 DNA reads TGCGCCAGCAGCCAAGGCATTCAGGATACTCCACCCCTCCACTTT.

The V gene is TRBV19, the J gene TRBJ2-3; perhaps TRBD2 as D (5 bases). V lost 6 bases to trimming and J lost 4 bases, with 11 bases between them. CDR3 length: 13 residues. Germline values: CDR1 LNHDA, CDR2 SQIVND (reference sequence). The CDR3 region has the DNA TGTGCCAGTAGATCCGGGAATTCAGATACGCAGTATTTT. This translates into CASRSGNSDTQYF.

Comment on this clone: The identical CDR3 is also encoded by other nucleotide sequences in the sample. This chain links TRBV6-5 with TRBJ1-1; maybe TRBD1 (5 bases). In germline, CDR1 is MNHEY, CDR2 SVGAGI. The V end lost 4 bases, the J end lost 5 bases, and 8 bases lay between the germline ends. CDR3 length: 12 amino acids. Here the CDR3 reads CASSSRGTEAFF. CDR3 DNA sequence: TGTGCCAGCAGTTCTAGGGGTACTGAAGCTTTCTTT.

This chain uses TRBV19 with TRBJ2-7, with 10 bases identical to TRBD1. The CDR3 is 16 amino acids. V was pared by 3 bases and J by 4 bases, with 9 bases of the junction left unmatched. Germline CDR1 LNHDA, CDR2 SQIVND (reference sequence). The CDR3 DNA reads as TGTGCCAGTAGTATGCCCCGGGGACAGGGGAAGTACGAGCAGTACTTC. Its translation: CASSMPRGQGKYEQYF.

The genes are TRBV11-3 and TRBJ2-5, with 9 bases lining up with TRBD2. Looked up from germline, CDR1 is SGHNT and CDR2 is YENEEA. The CDR3 covers 15 residues. V was clipped by 5 bases and J by 4 bases; unmatched bases: 8. CDR3 sequence (DNA): TGTGCCAGCAGCAAGACTAGCGGTGTTGGAGAGACCCAGTACTTC. It yields the protein CASSKTSGVGETQYF.

The CDR3 loop is CASSQEEGVGSASTDTQYF. Written as DNA, the CDR3 is TGCGCCAGCAGCCAAGAGGAGGGCGTGGGCAGCGCTAGCACAGATACGCAGTATTTT. The J gene is TRBJ2-3, the V gene TRBV4-1; a weak D match, TRBD2 (6 bases). The CDR3 contains 19 residues. CDR1 and CDR2 from the germline V gene are MGHRA and YSYEKL. V was shortened by 0 bases and J by 0 bases, with 19 bases between the two germline ends.

This clone has just a few counts. V usage is TRBV10-3 and J usage is TRBJ1-6; 7 bases align to TRBD1. The CDR3 contains 15 residues. V lost 0 bases to trimming and J lost 8 bases; unmatched junction nucleotides: 4. Germline V CDR1 and CDR2: ENHRY, SYGVKD. The DNA of the CDR3 is TGTGCCATCAGTGAGTCCCGACAGGGTTATTCACCCCTCCACTTT. Translating it yields CAISESRQGYSPLHF.

This clone was detected only a few times. This chain connects TRBV6-5 to TRBJ1-5; D is uncertain. Trimming removed 7 bases from V and 0 bases from J, with 7 bases in between. The germline CDR1 and CDR2 sequences are MNHEY and SVGAGI. This CDR3 comprises 13 residues. CDR3 nucleotide sequence: TGTGCCAGCAACCCAGTTAGCAATCAGCCCCAGCATTTT. This codes for CASNPVSNQPQHF.

The J gene is TRBJ2-1, the V gene TRBV5-1, with D uncertain. V lost 0 bases to trimming and J lost 4 bases, with 14 bases between them. CDR1 SGHRS and CDR2 YFSETQ come from the germline V gene. The CDR3 covers 16 residues. The CDR3 loop is CASSLAVGVTYNEQFF. CDR3 nucleotide sequence: TGCGCCAGCAGCTTGGCCGTGGGCGTCACTTACAATGAGCAGTTCTTC. Drawing the rest from reference TRBV5-1 and TRBJ2-1, the complete variable domain is KAGVTQTPRYLIKTRGQQVTLSCSPISGHRSVSWYQQTPGQGLQFLFEYFSETQRNKGNFPGRFSGRQFSNSRSEMNVSTLELGDSALYLCASSLAVGVTYNEQFFGPGTRLTVL.